The 19 T cell receptor beta chains listed next were all sequenced from one sample in a study of shared clonotypes between healthy human individuals. Profiling relied on immunoSEQ multiplex PCR, and the TCRdb table lists in-frame clones only, not all of them. The sample lists about 2,500,000 clones, roughly 92% occurring once. Sequenced sample: naive CD4+ T cells sorted from blood. Noted subset: CD45RA+ positively selected. All receptors derive from a man between 18 and 35 years old in good health.

Comments on this clone: Other DNA sequences in this specimen translate into the identical CDR3. The rearrangement joins TRBV6-6 to TRBJ1-2, with D possibly being TRBD1 (5 bases). Germline V gene sequence: CDR1 MNHNY, CDR2 SVGAGI (reference sequence). The CDR3 contains 13 residues. V was clipped by 2 bases and J by 7 bases, with 11 bases between them. The CDR3 here is CASSYLQGGGYTF. In DNA form, the CDR3 reads TGTGCCAGCAGTTACCTCCAGGGCGGTGGCTACACCTTC.

The genes are TRBV14 and TRBJ2-2; D is perhaps TRBD1 (5 bases). This CDR3 comprises 15 residues. Germline V gene lookup returns CDR1 SGHDN and CDR2 FVKESK. The germline V and J ends were trimmed by 6 bases and 0 bases, with 11 bases remaining between them. This CDR3 reads CASSRQISNTGELFF. The CDR3 region has the DNA TGTGCCAGCAGTCGACAGATTTCGAACACCGGGGAGCTGTTTTTT.

The chain is built from TRBV6-6 and TRBJ1-5, with a weak D call TRBD1 (5 bases). Per germline, CDR1 MNHNY and CDR2 SVGAGI (reference sequence). Trimming pared 8 bases from V and 4 bases from J, leaving 18 bases between. The CDR3 totals 15 residues. As DNA, the CDR3 is TGTGCCAGCGGGGCGGGGCACAGCACAAATCAGCCCCAGCATTTT. It specifies CASGAGHSTNQPQHF.

The CDR3 nucleotides read TGTGCCAGCAGCAAAAGACCTCGACCCGCGTTTTACAATGAGCAGTTCTTC. Its translation: CASSKRPRPAFYNEQFF. This rearrangement joins TRBV5-6 to TRBJ2-1; unclear D gene. The CDR3 length is 17 residues. Trimming removed 4 bases from V and 4 bases from J, with 21 bases in between. Germline lookup yields CDR1 SGHDT and CDR2 YYEEEE. The full variable domain, its missing parts supplied by reference TRBV5-6 and TRBJ2-1, is DAGVTQSPTHLIKTRGQQVTLRCSPKSGHDTVSWYQQALGQGPQFIFQYYEEEERQRGNFPDRFSGHQFPNYSSELNVNALLLGDSALYLCASSKRPRPAFYNEQFFGPGTRLTVL.

This clone occurred once. This chain links TRBV6-5 with TRBJ1-2; D might be TRBD1 (6 bases). Trimming removed 4 bases at V and 8 bases at J, with 17 bases between. CDR3 length: 14 amino acids. Germline CDR1 is MNHEY and CDR2 is SVGAGI. CDR3 coding DNA: TGTGCCAGCAGTTTTTCGGGGGCCACGGGAGGCTACACCTTC. Translation: CASSFSGATGGYTF.

The rearrangement links TRBV2 to TRBJ1-2; no definite D call. Germline loops: CDR1 SNHLY, CDR2 FYNNEI. This CDR3 spans 12 amino acids. Between the trimmed V and J ends, which lost 7 bases and 8 bases, there was a span of 14 bases. DNA of the CDR3: TGTGCCAGCAATGGGGATCTGCGAGGCTACACCTTC. This gives the protein CASNGDLRGYTF.

This clone occurred a few times. J is TRBJ1-1 and V is TRBV4-1; 7 positions agree with TRBD1. V lost 0 bases and J lost 4; bases outside the gene matches: 11. The CDR3 totals 17 residues. In germline, CDR1 is MGHRA, CDR2 YSYEKL. In nucleotides, the CDR3 is TGCGCCAGCAGCCAAGAGCTTCTCAGGGGGGGTAGCACTGAAGCTTTCTTT. This encodes CASSQELLRGGSTEAFF.

This chain links TRBV28 with TRBJ2-1; D uncertain. The germline V gene has CDR1 MDHEN and CDR2 SYDVKM. The V and J ends lost 6 bases and 11 bases respectively, with 23 bases between them. The CDR3 has 15 residues. Here the CDR3 reads CASRHSTRALRKQFF. The CDR3 DNA reads as TGTGCCAGCAGGCATAGCACCAGAGCCCTCAGGAAGCAGTTCTTC.

This clone was detected once. The chain combines TRBV19 with TRBJ1-5; D is ambiguous. CDR3 length equals 20 residues. Germline CDR1 and CDR2: LNHDA and SQIVND (reference sequence). V lost 6 bases, J lost 2 bases, and 29 bases lay in between. The CDR3 loop is CASRPGAFRIVAKGNQPQHF. The CDR3 DNA sequence: TGTGCCAGTAGGCCAGGCGCGTTTCGAATAGTGGCGAAGGGCAATCAGCCCCAGCATTTT. The full variable domain, rest sourced from reference TRBV19 and TRBJ1-5, is DGGITQSPKYLFRKEGQNVTLSCEQNLNHDAMYWYRQDPGQGLRLIYYSQIVNDFQKGDIAEGYSVSREKKESFPLTVTSAQKNPTAFYLCASRPGAFRIVAKGNQPQHFGDGTRLSIL.

Regarding this clone: Other DNA sequences in this sample translate to the same CDR3. The rearrangement joins TRBV5-5 to TRBJ1-5; D is unresolved. The V gene lost 0 bases and the J gene lost 0 bases, with 4 bases spanning the gap. The CDR3 is made up of 14 amino acids. Germline CDR1 SGHKS, CDR2 YYEKEE (reference sequence). The CDR3 reads CASSLGLSNQPQHF. CDR3 nucleotide sequence: TGTGCCAGCAGCTTGGGGCTTAGCAATCAGCCCCAGCATTTT. The whole variable domain, remainder taken from reference TRBV5-5 and TRBJ1-5, is DAGVTQSPTHLIKTRGQQVTLRCSPISGHKSVSWYQQVLGQGPQFIFQYYEKEERGRGNFPDRFSARQFPNYSSELNVNALLLGDSALYLCASSLGLSNQPQHFGDGTRLSIL.

The chain links TRBV7-2 to TRBJ1-5, with D perhaps matching TRBD1 (5 bases). The CDR3 length is 19 residues. V lost 0 bases and J lost 2, with 20 bases in between. The germline CDR1 and CDR2 sequences are SGHTA and FQGNSA. CDR3 nucleotides: TGTGCCAGCAGCTTAGCGGGAAGGGGTGAAGTTGGAGGCAATCAGCCCCAGCATTTT. Its translation is CASSLAGRGEVGGNQPQHF.

The chain uses TRBV5-5 and TRBJ2-7; D is perhaps TRBD1 (5 bases). In germline, CDR1 is SGHKS, CDR2 YYEKEE (reference sequence). The CDR3 is 12 amino acids. Trimming took 2 bases from V and 3 from J, leaving 6 bases between them. CDR3: CASSFDSYEQYF. CDR3 DNA: TGTGCCAGCAGCTTCGACAGCTACGAGCAGTACTTC.

The chain links TRBV6-5 to TRBJ2-7, with TRBD2 matching 7 bases. The germline V gene encodes CDR1 MNHEY and CDR2 SVGAGI. With 0 bases clipped from V and 5 bases from J, the junction kept 7 bases outside the gene matches. The CDR3 sequence is 15 residues long. The CDR3 sequence is CASSYSRRETHEQYF. Written as DNA, the CDR3 is TGTGCCAGCAGTTACTCGCGGCGGGAGACCCACGAGCAGTACTTC.

This clone was observed a single time. The chain uses TRBV4-1 and TRBJ2-1; D not resolved. Trimming pared 7 bases from V and 0 bases from J, leaving 19 bases between. Per the germline V gene, CDR1 is MGHRA and CDR2 is YSYEKL. This CDR3 contains 17 residues. The CDR3 sequence: CASTPFATGSSYNEQFF. The CDR3 bases are TGCGCCAGCACCCCGTTCGCCACTGGTAGCTCCTACAATGAGCAGTTCTTC.

The rearrangement joins TRBV4-3 to TRBJ2-7; D is perhaps TRBD1 or TRBD2 (5 bases each). Germline CDR1 reads LGHNA; CDR2 reads YSLEER. There are 16 residues in the CDR3. Between the trimmed V and J ends, which lost 1 base and 3 bases, there was a span of 16 bases. The CDR3 reads CASSQAVGTSVYEQYF. In DNA form, the CDR3 reads TGCGCCAGCAGCCAAGCCGTGGGGACCTCCGTCTACGAGCAGTACTTC.

This clone has a single count. The chain couples TRBV30 to TRBJ2-7, with 8 positions matching TRBD1. V lost 8 bases, J lost 0 bases, and 9 bases stayed unmatched. The germline V gene has CDR1 GTSNPN and CDR2 SVGIG (reference sequence). The CDR3 contains 14 residues. This CDR3 is CARGGQGGSYEQYF. The CDR3 DNA reads TGTGCCCGGGGAGGACAGGGCGGCTCCTACGAGCAGTACTTC.

CDR3 loop: CASVPGLAVNEQFF. DNA of the CDR3: TGTGCCAGCGTTCCGGGACTAGCGGTCAATGAGCAGTTCTTC. The chain couples TRBV2 to TRBJ2-1, with TRBD2 matching over 11 bases. The CDR3 consists of 14 residues. Germline V gene data show CDR1 as SNHLY and CDR2 as FYNNEI. V was clipped by 8 bases and J by 6 bases; unmatched bases: 6.

The chain employs TRBV7-8 and TRBJ1-2, with TRBD1 matching over 9 bases. The CDR3 is 14 amino acids. V shed 5 bases and J 4 bases; nucleotides not matched to a gene: 5. Germline V gives CDR1 SGHVS, CDR2 FQNEAQ. CDR3 loop: CASSPLTGGYGYTF. The CDR3 DNA reads as TGTGCCAGCAGCCCGCTGACAGGGGGCTATGGCTACACCTTC.

The chain has TRBV10-3 and TRBJ1-2, with D unresolved. Germline V gives CDR1 ENHRY, CDR2 SYGVKD. V was cut by 4 bases and J by 8 bases, with 8 bases left in between. The CDR3 length is 11 residues. This CDR3 is CAISGGGGYTF. CDR3 nucleotides: TGTGCCATCAGTGGGGGAGGGGGCTACACCTTC.